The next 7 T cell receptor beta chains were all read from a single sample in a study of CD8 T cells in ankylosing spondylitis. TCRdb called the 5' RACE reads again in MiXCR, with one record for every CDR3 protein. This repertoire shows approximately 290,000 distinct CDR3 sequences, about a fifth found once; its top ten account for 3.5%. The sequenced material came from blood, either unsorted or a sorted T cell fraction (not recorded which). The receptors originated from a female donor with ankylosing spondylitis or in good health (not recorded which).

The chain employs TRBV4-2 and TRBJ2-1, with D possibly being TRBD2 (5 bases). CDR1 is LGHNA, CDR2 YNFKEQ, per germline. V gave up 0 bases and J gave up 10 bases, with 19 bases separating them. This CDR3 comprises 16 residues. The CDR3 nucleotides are TGTGCCAGCAGCCAAGATAGAAACGGCGGGTCGGGGGAGCAGTTCTTC. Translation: CASSQDRNGGSGEQFF.

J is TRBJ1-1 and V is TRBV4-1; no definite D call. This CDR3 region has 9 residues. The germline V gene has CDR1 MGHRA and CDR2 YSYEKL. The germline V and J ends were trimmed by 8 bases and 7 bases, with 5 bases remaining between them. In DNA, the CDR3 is TGCGCCAGCCTAATTGAAGCTTTCTTT. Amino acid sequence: CASLIEAFF.

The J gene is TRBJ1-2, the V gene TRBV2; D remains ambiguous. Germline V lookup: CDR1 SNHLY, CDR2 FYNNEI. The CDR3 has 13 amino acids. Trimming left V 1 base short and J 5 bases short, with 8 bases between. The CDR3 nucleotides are TGTGCCAGCAGTGAAGGGATCGGGTATGGCTACACCTTC. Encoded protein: CASSEGIGYGYTF.

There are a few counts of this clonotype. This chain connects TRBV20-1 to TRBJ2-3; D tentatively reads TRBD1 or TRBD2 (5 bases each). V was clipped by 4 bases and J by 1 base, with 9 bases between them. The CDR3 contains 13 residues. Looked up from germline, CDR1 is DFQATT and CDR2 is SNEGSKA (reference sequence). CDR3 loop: CSANWDGTDTQYF. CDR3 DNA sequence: TGCAGTGCTAATTGGGACGGCACAGATACGCAGTATTTT.

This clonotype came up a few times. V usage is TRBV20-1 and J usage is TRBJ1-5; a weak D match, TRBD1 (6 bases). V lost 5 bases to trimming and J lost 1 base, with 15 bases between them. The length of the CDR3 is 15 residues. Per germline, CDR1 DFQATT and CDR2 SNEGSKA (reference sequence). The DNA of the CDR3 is TGCAGTGCTGGCGAAGGGGGGACCAGCAATCAGCCCCAGCATTTT. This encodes CSAGEGGTSNQPQHF.

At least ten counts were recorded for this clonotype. The CDR3, as DNA: TGCAGCGGGTTTGAGGGGGCGTACTATGGCTACACCTTC. Translating gives CSGFEGAYYGYTF. V is TRBV29-1 and J is TRBJ1-2, with 7 bases that match TRBD1. The CDR3 has 13 amino acids. V dropped 7 bases and J dropped 3; count of bases not matched to a gene: 8. Germline loops: CDR1 SQVTM, CDR2 ANQGSEA. The full variable domain, with the rest looked up from reference TRBV29-1 and TRBJ1-2, is SAVISQKPSRDICQRGTSLTIQCQVDSQVTMMFWYRQQPGQSLTLIATANQGSEATYESGFVIDKFPISRPNLTFSTLTVSNMSPEDSSIYLCSGFEGAYYGYTFGSGTRLTVV.

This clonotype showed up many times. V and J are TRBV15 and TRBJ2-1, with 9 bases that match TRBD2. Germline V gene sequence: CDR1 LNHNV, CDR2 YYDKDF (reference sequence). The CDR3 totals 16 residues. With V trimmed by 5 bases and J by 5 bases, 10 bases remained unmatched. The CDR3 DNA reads TGTGCCACCAGCTTAGGGATGGCTAGCGGGAACAATGAGCAGTTCTTC. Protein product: CATSLGMASGNNEQFF.